This entry lists 28 T cell receptor beta chains sequenced from one sample in a study of cytotoxic CD8 clonotypes in ibrutinib-treated CLL. Clones were read by immunoSEQ multiplex PCR, and TCRdb kept only the in-frame ones, dropping some. Of about 22,000 clones listed, around 80% are singletons. Sequences were derived from PBMCs, sampled before ibrutinib treatment. The receptors were sampled from a human donor with chronic lymphocytic leukemia.

A few counts support this clone. The chain recombines TRBV18 with TRBJ2-3; D is perhaps TRBD2 (7 bases). Germline values: CDR1 KGHSH, CDR2 LQKENI. The CDR3 runs to 15 residues. Trimming removed 3 bases at V and 4 bases at J, with 14 bases between. The DNA of the CDR3 is TGTGCCAGCTCACCCTTCGGGGGGCGGCCAGATACGCAGTATTTT. Amino acid sequence: CASSPFGGRPDTQYF.

The chain links TRBV9 to TRBJ1-6; D is possibly TRBD1 (5 bases). From germline, CDR1 is SGDLS and CDR2 YYNGEE. Trimming left V 4 bases short and J 8 bases short, with 19 bases between. The CDR3 consists of 16 residues. The DNA for the CDR3 is TGTGCCAGCAGCCCTGAGAGGGGAGTGGTGGATTCACCCCTCCACTTT. It is translated as CASSPERGVVDSPLHF.

This chain uses TRBV9 with TRBJ1-4; maybe TRBD1 (6 bases). Per the germline V gene, CDR1 is SGDLS and CDR2 is YYNGEE. This CDR3 has 16 amino acids. The ends were cut back, 2 bases at V and 4 bases at J, with 15 bases in the middle. The CDR3 DNA follows: TGTGCCAGCAGCGTGAGTCGAGGACAGAATAATGAAAAACTGTTTTTT. Its translation: CASSVSRGQNNEKLFF.

This clone was detected once. V usage is TRBV11-3 and J usage is TRBJ2-1; TRBD2 is a possible D gene (6 bases). Germline assignment: CDR1 SGHNT and CDR2 YENEEA. The V gene lost 4 bases and the J gene lost 5 bases, with 15 bases spanning the gap. There are 15 residues in the CDR3. CDR3 sequence (DNA): TGTGCCAGCAGCTCAACCGGAGGGTGGGACAATGAGCAGTTCTTC. It is translated as CASSSTGGWDNEQFF.

This chain connects TRBV6-9 to TRBJ2-2; no clear D gene. The ends were cut back, 2 bases at V and 8 bases at J, with 9 bases in the middle. From germline, CDR1 is MNHGY and CDR2 SVAAGI. The CDR3 runs to 13 residues. The CDR3 DNA sequence: TGTGCCAGCAGTTATGAGAGGCGTGGGGAGCTGTTTTTT. It translates to CASSYERRGELFF.

This clone was seen a single time. The chain couples TRBV4-2 to TRBJ2-3; D is possibly TRBD1 or TRBD2 (6 bases each). The CDR3 sequence is 16 residues long. CDR1 LGHNA and CDR2 YNFKEQ come from the germline V gene. V gave up 0 bases and J gave up 4 bases, with 14 bases separating them. CDR3 region: CASSQEGGAKADTQYF. As DNA, the CDR3 is TGTGCCAGCAGCCAAGAGGGGGGCGCCAAGGCAGATACGCAGTATTTT.

The rearrangement joins TRBV11-2 to TRBJ2-5, with D possibly being TRBD1 (6 bases). The CDR3 has 13 residues. V dropped 5 bases and J dropped 14 bases, with 21 bases sitting between them. The V gene's germline CDR1 is SGHAT and CDR2 FQNNGV. CDR3 DNA: TGTGCCAGCAGCAGACAAACCGGGACACCGGCATACTTC. Its protein product is CASSRQTGTPAYF.

V and J are TRBV28 and TRBJ2-3; 7 nucleotides align to TRBD1. Germline CDR1 and CDR2: MDHEN and SYDVKM. V dropped 6 bases and J dropped 2; count of bases not matched to a gene: 8. The CDR3 extends over 15 amino acids. The CDR3 is CASREDRAITDTQYF. DNA for the CDR3: TGTGCCAGCAGGGAAGACAGGGCGATCACAGATACGCAGTATTTT.

The chain recombines TRBV10-1 with TRBJ1-2; maybe TRBD1 (5 bases). This CDR3 is 16 amino acids long. V shed 2 bases and J shed 2 bases, with 15 bases lying between them. Looked up from germline, CDR1 is WNHNN and CDR2 is SYGVQD (reference sequence). Written as DNA, the CDR3 is TGCGCCAGCAGTGAGGGGGGTCGGGGGACGAACTATGGCTACACCTTC. This codes for CASSEGGRGTNYGYTF.

This clone has a handful of counts. This chain connects TRBV10-2 to TRBJ1-1, with D uncertain. The germline V and J ends were trimmed by 4 bases and 0 bases, with 12 bases remaining between them. CDR3 size: 15 residues. CDR1 WSHSY and CDR2 SAAADI come from the germline V gene. CDR3 nucleotide sequence: TGCGCCAGCAGTGTAAGTTTAACAGTGAACACTGAAGCTTTCTTT. It yields the protein CASSVSLTVNTEAFF.

The chain carries TRBV7-9 and TRBJ2-2; the D gene could be TRBD1 or TRBD2 (5 bases each). This CDR3 is built from 15 residues. Trimming left V 6 bases short and J 4 bases short, with 15 bases between. Germline-derived CDR1 and CDR2 are SEHNR and FQNEAQ (reference sequence). The CDR3 sequence is CASSALSGTTGELFF. The CDR3 coding sequence is TGTGCCAGCAGTGCCCTATCGGGGACCACCGGGGAGCTGTTTTTT.

The chain couples TRBV27 to TRBJ1-4; weak D call: TRBD1 (5 bases). The germline CDR1 and CDR2 sequences are MNHEY and SMNVEV (reference sequence). V shed 6 bases and J shed 2 bases, with 16 bases lying between them. The CDR3 runs 16 residues. The CDR3 reads CASRPGTGVTNEKLFF. CDR3 DNA sequence: TGTGCCAGCAGACCGGGGACGGGGGTTACTAATGAAAAACTGTTTTTT. Drawing the rest from reference TRBV27 and TRBJ1-4, the complete variable domain is EAQVTQNPRYLITVTGKKLTVTCSQNMNHEYMSWYRQDPGLGLRQIYYSMNVEVTDKGDVPEGYKVSRKEKRNFPLILESPSPNQTSLYFCASRPGTGVTNEKLFFGSGTQLSVL.

The gene calls are TRBV11-1 and TRBJ2-7; 10 bases agree with TRBD2. The CDR3 is 16 residues long. The V and J ends lost 7 bases and 5 bases, in that order; junction bases with no gene match: 14. Germline CDR1 is SGHAT and CDR2 is FQDESV (reference sequence). CDR3 DNA: TGTGCCAGCATTACGTCGAGCGGGGGGGCCTACAACGAGCAGTACTTC. This sequence encodes CASITSSGGAYNEQYF.

This chain links TRBV7-3 with TRBJ2-7; D may be TRBD1 or TRBD2 (6 bases each). Trimming took off 2 bases at V and 4 bases at J, with 9 bases between the two ends. The CDR3 contains 13 residues. Per germline, CDR1 SGHTA and CDR2 FQGTGA. CDR3 DNA sequence: TGTGCCAGCAGCTTACAAGGGGGGTACGAGCAGTACTTC. The encoded protein is CASSLQGGYEQYF.

This clone was found a few times. The chain joins TRBV7-2 to TRBJ1-1; unclear D gene. V lost 4 bases and J lost 4, with 13 bases in between. The CDR3 spans 14 residues. Per the germline V gene, CDR1 is SGHTA and CDR2 is FQGNSA. This CDR3 reads CASSSQMSTTEAFF. CDR3 in DNA: TGTGCCAGCAGCTCCCAAATGAGTACCACTGAAGCTTTCTTT.

This clone was counted between two and nine times. The chain has TRBV7-3 and TRBJ2-1, with TRBD2 matching 9 bases. V lost 3 bases, J lost 6 bases, and 12 bases stayed unmatched. The germline V gene has CDR1 SGHTA and CDR2 FQGTGA. This CDR3 region has 17 residues. In DNA form, the CDR3 reads TGTGCCAGCAGCTTGAGTGTCGAGACTAGCGGTATCAATGAGCAGTTCTTC. Encoded protein: CASSLSVETSGINEQFF.

The sample holds one count of this clone. In nucleotides, the CDR3 is TGTGCCACCGCTTGGAAGGTTTTAAGGTTCTATGGCTACACCTTC. Its translation: CATAWKVLRFYGYTF. The chain combines TRBV7-9 with TRBJ1-2; D unclear. Germline loops: CDR1 SEHNR, CDR2 FQNEAQ (reference sequence). V gave up 10 bases and J gave up 4 bases, with 22 bases separating them. The CDR3 has 15 residues.

V usage is TRBV7-8 and J usage is TRBJ2-1; TRBD2 matches at 11 bases. The CDR3 sequence is 18 residues long. The trim removed 4 bases at V and 0 bases at J, leaving 8 bases unmatched. Germline CDR1 and CDR2: SGHVS and FQNEAQ. Written as DNA, the CDR3 is TGTGCCAGCAGCTCGATAGCGGGAGGGCCGGGCTCCTACAATGAGCAGTTCTTC. Translating gives CASSSIAGGPGSYNEQFF.

This chain links TRBV5-1 with TRBJ1-4; TRBD1 might be the D (5 bases). V was shortened by 7 bases and J by 6 bases, with 19 bases between the two germline ends. The CDR3 covers 15 residues. Germline assignment: CDR1 SGHRS and CDR2 YFSETQ. DNA of the CDR3: TGCGCCAGCCAACCCACAGAGGGGTTGGATGAAAAACTGTTTTTT. Residues: CASQPTEGLDEKLFF.

This chain links TRBV5-1 with TRBJ2-6; D might be TRBD1 (5 bases). Germline assignment: CDR1 SGHRS and CDR2 YFSETQ. Trimming pared 4 bases from V and 0 bases from J, leaving 8 bases between. The CDR3 has 15 amino acids. CDR3 coding DNA: TGCGCCAGCAGCCCCCAGGGCTCTGGGGCCAACGTCCTGACTTTC. Protein: CASSPQGSGANVLTF.

The count of this clone is one. The chain recombines TRBV6-4 with TRBJ1-1; 7 bases match TRBD1. The ends lost 0 bases at V and 9 bases at J; junction bases unmatched: 13. CDR1 is MRHNA and CDR2 is SNTAGT in the germline V gene. The CDR3 extends over 16 amino acids. The CDR3: CASSDSWRDRVVQAFF. The CDR3 nucleotides are TGTGCCAGCAGTGACTCCTGGCGTGACAGGGTAGTTCAAGCTTTCTTT.

The genes are TRBV2 and TRBJ1-1; D is unclear. Germline values: CDR1 SNHLY, CDR2 FYNNEI. V was pared by 0 bases and J by 1 base, with 12 bases between. This CDR3 contains 16 residues. For the CDR3, the DNA is TGTGCCAGCAGTGAAGCGCTTGGGAGGGCGAACACTGAAGCTTTCTTT. This translates into CASSEALGRANTEAFF.

V usage is TRBV4-1 and J usage is TRBJ2-7, with 7 bases that match TRBD2. This CDR3 spans 16 amino acids. Germline CDR1 MGHRA, CDR2 YSYEKL. V was pared by 2 bases and J by 3 bases, with 10 bases of the junction left unmatched. The CDR3 spells CASSQTTGTGGYEQYF. The CDR3 DNA reads as TGCGCCAGCAGCCAAACCACCGGGACGGGGGGCTACGAGCAGTACTTC.

The rearrangement uses TRBV25-1 and TRBJ1-2; tentatively, D is TRBD1 (6 bases). The CDR3 has 16 residues. Trimming pared 0 bases from V and 4 bases from J, leaving 15 bases between. CDR1 and CDR2 (germline): MGHDK, SYGVNS. The CDR3 here is CASSEYMAGESYGYTF. CDR3 nucleotide sequence: TGTGCCAGCAGTGAATATATGGCAGGGGAGAGCTATGGCTACACCTTC.

This clone was picked up one time. This chain uses TRBV9 with TRBJ2-7, with D possibly TRBD2 on 5 matching bases. Germline CDR1 is SGDLS and CDR2 is YYNGEE. The CDR3 sequence is 17 residues long. With 4 bases removed from V and 0 bases from J, the gap between germline ends came to 20 bases. The CDR3 region is CASSPWGERYSSYEQYF. As DNA, the CDR3 is TGTGCCAGCAGCCCCTGGGGAGAGCGATACTCCTCCTACGAGCAGTACTTC. The entire variable domain, with the rest obtained from reference TRBV9 and TRBJ2-7, is as follows: DSGVTQTPKHLITATGQRVTLRCSPRSGDLSVYWYQQSLDQGLQFLIQYYNGEERAKGNILERFSAQQFPDLHSELNLSSLELGDSALYFCASSPWGERYSSYEQYFGPGTRLTVT.

The chain joins TRBV5-5 to TRBJ2-7; D unclear. V was trimmed by 4 bases and J by 0 bases, leaving 14 bases between them. CDR1 is SGHKS, CDR2 YYEKEE, per germline (reference sequence). The CDR3 runs 15 residues. The CDR3 sequence: CASSPMAAVSYEQYF. CDR3 DNA sequence: TGTGCCAGCAGCCCTATGGCGGCAGTCTCCTACGAGCAGTACTTC. The whole variable domain, remainder taken from reference TRBV5-5 and TRBJ2-7, is DAGVTQSPTHLIKTRGQQVTLRCSPISGHKSVSWYQQVLGQGPQFIFQYYEKEERGRGNFPDRFSARQFPNYSSELNVNALLLGDSALYLCASSPMAAVSYEQYFGPGTRLTVT.

This clone was found a few times. V is TRBV27 and J is TRBJ2-2; 10 bases align to TRBD2. CDR3 length: 16 residues. Germline V gene sequence: CDR1 MNHEY, CDR2 SMNVEV (reference sequence). After removal of 5 bases from V and 8 bases from J, the junction contained 11 bases not matched to a gene. CDR3 amino acids: CASSLYRAGGEGELFF. The CDR3 DNA is TGTGCCAGCAGTCTATACCGAGCGGGAGGGGAGGGGGAGCTGTTTTTT.

The chain has TRBV18 and TRBJ2-1, with 10 bases matching TRBD2. This CDR3 contains 16 residues. Germline V gene sequence: CDR1 KGHSH, CDR2 LQKENI. With 4 bases clipped from V and 4 bases from J, the junction kept 7 bases outside the gene matches. CDR3 nucleotide sequence: TGTGCCAGCTCACGAAGGGTAGCGGGGGGATACAATGAGCAGTTCTTC. Protein sequence: CASSRRVAGGYNEQFF. Variable domain in full (rest from reference TRBV18 and TRBJ2-1): NAGVMQNPRHLVRRRGQEARLRCSPMKGHSHVYWYRQLPEEGLKFMVYLQKENIIDESGMPKERFSAEFPKEGPSILRIQQVVRGDSAAYFCASSRRVAGGYNEQFFGPGTRLTVL.